Each of the 32 T cell receptor beta chains below was sequenced from the same sample in a study of blood T cells in healthy people across ages. A J-beta primer mix and a sample-barcoded 5' primer were used in a second PCR of about 7 to 12 cycles. Each CDR3 protein gets one entry after TCRdb re-called the 5' RACE reads with MiXCR. Of about 1.4 million distinct CDR3 sequences in the sample, around 59% were seen once. Source material: blood. Source of these receptors: a man aged 18 to 29 in good health.

This chain uses TRBV4-3 with TRBJ2-3; possibly TRBD2 for D (5 bases). Per the germline V gene, CDR1 is LGHNA and CDR2 is YSLEER. Trimming pared 1 base from V and 5 bases from J, leaving 10 bases between. The CDR3 runs to 14 residues. CDR3 sequence (DNA): TGCGCCAGCAGCCAAGGCGAGGGCTTAGATACGCAGTATTTT. It is translated as CASSQGEGLDTQYF.

The rearrangement joins TRBV21-1 to TRBJ1-5. TRBV21-1 represents a pseudogene. This CDR3 spans 17 amino acids. Written as DNA, the CDR3 is TGTGCCAGCAGTCGTTGGGAGAACCAGGCGGTGGATCAGCCCCAGCATTTT. Translation: CASSRWENQAVDQPQHF.

This clonotype was picked up a small number of times. The chain is built from TRBV13 and TRBJ2-5; perhaps TRBD1 as D (5 bases). The J call may be faulty, since TRBJ2-7 better matches the DNA end. Germline CDR1 PRHDT, CDR2 FYEKMQ (reference sequence). The CDR3 extends over 14 amino acids. The CDR3 region is CASSFQGIGYEQYF. For the CDR3, the DNA is TGTGCCAGCAGCTTCCAGGGTATAGGCTACGAGCAGTACTTC.

V gene TRBV4-3 combines with J gene TRBJ2-2; D gene uncertain. Germline values: CDR1 LGHNA, CDR2 YSLEER. V lost 1 base and J 3 bases, leaving 9 bases between the germline ends. There are 15 residues in the CDR3. The CDR3 DNA reads TGCGCCAGCAGCCAAGGGGCAGCTGACACCGGGGAGCTGTTTTTT. Its translation is CASSQGAADTGELFF.

This rearrangement joins TRBV5-1 to TRBJ2-6, with a possible D match to TRBD1 (5 bases). From germline, CDR1 is SGHRS and CDR2 YFSETQ. V lost 4 bases and J lost 2, with 10 bases in between. This CDR3 is built from 15 residues. The CDR3 region is CASSIQGPGANVLTF. The CDR3 coding sequence is TGCGCCAGCAGCATCCAGGGTCCTGGGGCCAACGTCCTGACTTTC.

The chain couples TRBV6-2 or TRBV6-3 to TRBJ2-7; 7 positions match TRBD2. Trimming removed 10 bases from V and 4 bases from J; junction bases left unmatched: 13. Germline V gene lookup returns CDR1 MNHEY and CDR2 SVGEGT. The CDR3 covers 14 residues. CDR3 region: CAIKGLAGEYEQYF. In DNA form, the CDR3 reads TGTGCCATAAAGGGACTGGCGGGAGAGTACGAGCAGTACTTC.

The chain employs TRBV7-2 and TRBJ1-1, with D unclear. Germline lookup yields CDR1 SGHTA and CDR2 FQGNSA. The CDR3 totals 11 residues. Between the trimmed V and J ends, which lost 9 bases and 6 bases, there was a span of 11 bases. The CDR3 here is CARRPGPEAFF. CDR3 in DNA: TGTGCCAGACGGCCCGGGCCTGAAGCTTTCTTT.

The rearrangement uses TRBV20-1 and TRBJ2-7; a possible D gene is TRBD2 (6 bases). This CDR3 contains 13 residues. Trimming removed 0 bases at V and 2 bases at J, with 8 bases between. Germline CDR1 DFQATT, CDR2 SNEGSKA (reference sequence). CDR3 in amino acids: CSARDGGPYEQYF. Written as DNA, the CDR3 is TGCAGTGCTAGAGACGGGGGACCCTACGAGCAGTACTTC.

The chain has TRBV7-9 and TRBJ1-6; D uncertain. V was clipped by 1 base and J by 10 bases, with 14 bases between them. The CDR3 length is 15 residues. The germline V gene has CDR1 SEHNR and CDR2 FQNEAQ (reference sequence). This CDR3 is CASSLEAIRGSPLHF. The DNA for the CDR3 is TGTGCCAGCAGCTTAGAGGCTATCCGAGGGTCACCCCTCCACTTT.

The chain combines TRBV4-1 with TRBJ2-5; D uncertain. Trimming removed 0 bases from V and 2 bases from J, with 7 bases in between. Looked up from germline, CDR1 is MGHRA and CDR2 is YSYEKL. The CDR3 is made up of 14 amino acids. CDR3 nucleotide sequence: TGCGCCAGCAGCCAAGAGTCCGTACAAGAGACCCAGTACTTC. Its protein product is CASSQESVQETQYF.

This clonotype was counted a single time. V is TRBV7-9 and J is TRBJ2-5; D gene unclear. The J call may be incorrect, as the DNA end agrees better with TRBJ2-7. Germline lookup yields CDR1 SEHNR and CDR2 FQNEAQ (reference sequence). The length of the CDR3 is 14 residues. The CDR3 DNA reads as TGTGCCAGCAGCTCTACTACTTTTTCTTACGAGCAGTACTTC. Protein sequence: CASSSTTFSYEQYF.

J is TRBJ2-7 and V is TRBV18; 11 bases align to TRBD1. This CDR3 has 17 amino acids. V lost 4 bases, J lost 3 bases, and 11 bases stayed unmatched. Germline lookup yields CDR1 KGHSH and CDR2 LQKENI. Here the CDR3 DNA reads TGTGCCAGCTCACGACGTAAGCCGGGACAGGGGGTCTACGAGCAGTACTTC. It is translated as CASSRRKPGQGVYEQYF. The whole variable domain, filled in from reference TRBV18 and TRBJ2-7, reads NAGVMQNPRHLVRRRGQEARLRCSPMKGHSHVYWYRQLPEEGLKFMVYLQKENIIDESGMPKERFSAEFPKEGPSILRIQQVVRGDSAAYFCASSRRKPGQGVYEQYFGPGTRLTVT.

This clonotype showed up just once. The CDR3 region has the DNA TGTGCCAGCAGCCTACAGGGACAGTTCTCCTACGAGCAGTACTTC. This translates into CASSLQGQFSYEQYF. The chain employs TRBV3-1 and TRBJ2-7; 7 bases map to TRBD1. Trimming cost V 4 bases and J 0 bases; bases outside gene matches: 6. The germline CDR1 and CDR2 sequences are LGHDT and YNNKEL (reference sequence). CDR3 length: 15 residues.

The rearrangement joins TRBV4-1 to TRBJ2-3; no definite D call. V lost 0 bases and J 8 bases, leaving 9 bases between the germline ends. CDR1 MGHRA and CDR2 YSYEKL come from the germline V gene. The CDR3 is 13 residues long. CDR3 DNA sequence: TGCGCCAGCAGCCAAGATGGGCCACCTACGCAGTATTTT. Its translation: CASSQDGPPTQYF.

The V call is TRBV5-5, the J call TRBJ2-2; 10 bases agree with TRBD2. The CDR3 runs to 15 residues. Trimming took 4 bases from V and 6 from J; bases not matched to a gene: 6. Germline CDR1 and CDR2: SGHKS and YYEKEE (reference sequence). Here the CDR3 DNA reads TGTGCCAGCAGCGATAGCGGGAGGTGGGCCGGGGAGCTGTTTTTT. Its translation is CASSDSGRWAGELFF.

In DNA form, the CDR3 reads TGTGCCAGCAGCGTAGAAGGAGGGGTGGACACTGAAGCTTTCTTT. Its protein product is CASSVEGGVDTEAFF. This chain links TRBV9 with TRBJ1-1, with D possibly TRBD1 on 5 matching bases. Germline CDR1 SGDLS, CDR2 YYNGEE. With 0 bases removed from V and 3 bases from J, the gap between germline ends came to 12 bases. CDR3 length: 15 residues.

The gene calls are TRBV2 and TRBJ2-3; TRBD1 aligns across 9 bases. The CDR3 is 16 residues long. The J segment lost 4 bases and the V segment lost 8 bases, leaving 13 bases of the junction unmatched. Germline V CDR1 and CDR2: SNHLY, FYNNEI. The CDR3 region is CASLGGGQGRPDTQYF. CDR3 nucleotides: TGTGCCAGCCTAGGGGGAGGACAGGGGCGACCAGATACGCAGTATTTT.

This clonotype occurred a few times. The genes are TRBV11-2 and TRBJ2-1, with 7 bases fitting TRBD1. Germline V gene sequence: CDR1 SGHAT, CDR2 FQNNGV. The CDR3 contains 18 residues. With V trimmed by 1 base and J by 6 bases, 15 bases remained unmatched. This chain's CDR3 is CASSLGPYDRASGNEQFF. The CDR3 coding sequence is TGTGCCAGCAGCTTAGGTCCGTACGACAGGGCGTCTGGCAATGAGCAGTTCTTC.

This clonotype was counted a few times. The chain couples TRBV29-1 to TRBJ1-2; D uncertain. V dropped 1 base and J dropped 2 bases, with 14 bases sitting between them. The CDR3 is 15 residues long. Looked up from germline, CDR1 is SQVTM and CDR2 is ANQGSEA. The CDR3 loop reads CSVEAERSNNYGYTF. As DNA, the CDR3 is TGCAGCGTTGAAGCAGAGCGGAGTAACAACTATGGCTACACCTTC.

This clonotype was observed a handful of times. The genes are TRBV29-1 and TRBJ2-1; 9 positions match TRBD2. This CDR3 is 15 amino acids long. The germline V gene has CDR1 SQVTM and CDR2 ANQGSEA. The V segment lost 3 bases and the J segment 0 bases; nucleotides outside the gene matches: 3. CDR3 in amino acids: CSVDKRGASYNEQFF. CDR3 bases: TGCAGCGTTGATAAGCGGGGGGCCTCCTACAATGAGCAGTTCTTC.

The rearrangement uses TRBV12-3 or TRBV12-4 and TRBJ2-3, with 10 bases identical to TRBD2. V gave up 8 bases and J gave up 4 bases; unmatched junction bases: 6. The CDR3 totals 14 residues. The CDR3 DNA reads TGTGCCAGCTCCCTACTAGCGGGGTCAGATACGCAGTATTTT. It translates to CASSLLAGSDTQYF.

The sample holds a few counts of this clonotype. The CDR3 nucleotides are TGCAGCGCCTCATCACAGGGGTCTTACACCGGGGAGCTGTTTTTT. It yields the protein CSASSQGSYTGELFF. The chain employs TRBV29-1 and TRBJ2-2, with TRBD1 matching over 7 bases. The V gene end was trimmed by 7 bases and the J gene end by 3 bases; junction bases not matched to a gene: 11. Germline V lookup: CDR1 SQVTM, CDR2 ANQGSEA. CDR3 length equals 15 residues.

The genes are TRBV29-1 and TRBJ2-4; D might be TRBD1 (5 bases). V was clipped by 3 bases and J by 0 bases, with 12 bases between them. Germline CDR1 reads SQVTM; CDR2 reads ANQGSEA. The CDR3 length is 15 residues. The CDR3 loop is CSVDFQTEAKNIQYF. CDR3 nucleotide sequence: TGCAGCGTTGACTTTCAGACAGAAGCCAAAAACATTCAGTACTTC.

The rearrangement uses TRBV11-1 and TRBJ1-1; 8 bases match TRBD1. CDR1 and CDR2 (germline): SGHAT, FQDESV (reference sequence). CDR3 length equals 17 residues. The V and J ends lost 5 bases and 0 bases, in that order; junction bases with no gene match: 11. In DNA form, the CDR3 reads TGTGCCAGCAGCACGACGGACAGGGCTATATTGAACACTGAAGCTTTCTTT. Its translation is CASSTTDRAILNTEAFF.

The V and J genes are TRBV10-3 and TRBJ1-2, with D possibly TRBD1 on 6 matching bases. Trimming shortened V by 2 bases and J by 6 bases, and 16 bases separated the two germline ends. The CDR3 sequence is 15 residues long. CDR1 ENHRY and CDR2 SYGVKD come from the germline V gene. DNA of the CDR3: TGTGCCATCAGTGAGGGAACAGGGAGAAAGGATGGCTACACCTTC. This codes for CAISEGTGRKDGYTF.

The J gene is TRBJ2-5, the V gene TRBV20-1, with 9 bases that match TRBD2. The CDR3 is 15 amino acids. V dropped 3 bases and J dropped 5; count of bases not matched to a gene: 10. CDR1 and CDR2 (germline): DFQATT, SNEGSKA (reference sequence). The CDR3 spells CSARPASGARETQYF. In DNA form, the CDR3 reads TGCAGTGCTAGGCCGGCTAGCGGGGCGCGGGAGACCCAGTACTTC.

To note about this clonotype: Relative to the germline gene, one junction end is altered; a read error may explain this. The chain employs TRBV6-5 and TRBJ1-2; TRBD1 is a possible D gene (6 bases). This CDR3 is built from 14 residues. CDR1 is MNHEY, CDR2 SVGAGI, per germline. This CDR3 is CASSPDKGDYGHTF. In DNA form, the CDR3 reads TGTGCCAGCAGTCCTGACAAGGGGGACTATGGCCACACCTTC.

This chain uses TRBV29-1 with TRBJ2-3; weak D call: TRBD2 (6 bases). The germline V gene encodes CDR1 SQVTM and CDR2 ANQGSEA. The CDR3 extends over 13 amino acids. The V end was cut by 3 bases, the J end by 3 bases, with 10 bases between. The CDR3 bases are TGCAGCGTTGAGGGGGGTGAGACAGATACGCAGTATTTT. Translated: CSVEGGETDTQYF.

The chain carries TRBV28 and TRBJ1-2; 9 bases align to TRBD1. In germline, CDR1 is MDHEN, CDR2 SYDVKM. CDR3 size: 16 residues. Unmatched junction bases numbered 8, after V lost 1 base and J lost 5 bases. CDR3 coding DNA: TGTGCCAGCAGTTTATACCCCGGGACAGGGATGTATGGCTACACCTTC. This gives the protein CASSLYPGTGMYGYTF.

The CDR3 DNA reads as TGTGCCAGCAGTGAATGGGGACAGGGTCGAGGCTACACCTTC. It codes for CASSEWGQGRGYTF. The rearrangement links TRBV25-1 to TRBJ1-2, with TRBD1 matching 9 bases. The CDR3 runs to 14 residues. After removal of 1 base from V and 8 bases from J, the junction contained 5 bases not matched to a gene. CDR1 MGHDK and CDR2 SYGVNS come from the germline V gene.

The rearrangement uses TRBV24-1 and TRBJ2-1; D is undetermined. Germline CDR1 is KGHDR and CDR2 is SFDVKD. The CDR3 extends over 12 amino acids. The V end was cut by 9 bases, the J end by 2 bases, with 7 bases between. As DNA, the CDR3 is TGTGCCACCGAAAATCCCTACAATGAGCAGTTCTTC. Translation gives CATENPYNEQFF.

The genes are TRBV6-5 and TRBJ2-1; the match to TRBD1 covers 9 bases. The CDR3 consists of 16 residues. CDR1 MNHEY and CDR2 SVGAGI come from the germline V gene. J lost 6 bases, V lost 0 bases, and 6 bases had no gene match. The CDR3 spells CASSYSRDRVVNEQFF. Here the CDR3 DNA reads TGTGCCAGCAGTTACTCACGGGACAGGGTGGTCAATGAGCAGTTCTTC.